One and the same sample provided the 20 T cell receptor delta chains below, sequenced in a study of gamma-delta chains in newborns, infants, children. TCRdb reprocessed the reads using CATT. The sample yields fewer than 8,500 delta-chain clones, about 1.6% seen once. Material for sequencing was blood. These receptors were taken from a child who was a newborn, infant or young child, either healthy, febrile or measles-vaccinated (not recorded which).

This clone has just a few counts. TCRdb assigns this DNA the protein of a much larger clone, which departs from its translation at residue 16; this likely reflects a read error, and the protein shown comes from translating the DNA. J is TRDJ3 and V is TRDV2; D is perhaps TRDD3 (6 bases). This CDR3 is built from 18 residues. Germline V gene data show CDR1 as GEAIGNYY and CDR2 as EKD. CDR3 sequence reads: CACDTWGPSSWDTRQTFF. The CDR3 DNA reads TGTGCCTGTGACACCTGGGGGCCGAGCTCCTGGGACACCCGACAGACGTTTTTC.

The sample holds a few counts of this clone. A junction boundary mismatches the germline segment, possibly from a read error. This specimen includes other DNA sequences encoding the same CDR3. J is TRDJ1 and V is TRDV1; 10 bases match TRDD3. The CDR3 contains 21 residues. Germline CDR1 is TSWWSYY and CDR2 is QGS. In DNA, the CDR3 is TGTGCTCTTGGGGAACTAGCCCAAGGGGGATACGCTGTATTGGACACCGATAAGCTCATCTTT. Translating gives CALGELAQGGYAVLDTDKLIF.

Comments on this clone: The protein TCRdb gives is from a much larger clone and does not agree with this DNA's translation at residue 10, likely a read error; the protein shown here comes from the DNA. This chain connects TRDV2 to TRDJ3; the match to TRDD3 covers 7 bases. After removal of 0 bases from V and 3 bases from J, the junction contained 7 bases not matched to a gene. Germline V gene sequence: CDR1 GEAIGNYY, CDR2 EKD. This CDR3 region has 18 residues. CDR3 in DNA: TGTGCCTGTGACACCGGTGGATACGGGCTCTGGGACACCCGACAGATGTTTTTC. Protein sequence: CACDTGGYGLWDTRQMFF.

This clone is medium-sized within its sample. Other DNA sequences from this sample encode an identical CDR3 as well. This chain uses TRDV2 with TRDJ1; the match to TRDD3 covers 10 bases. Germline V CDR1 and CDR2: GEAIGNYY, EKD. V lost 3 bases, J lost 7 bases, and 7 bases stayed unmatched. The CDR3 has 14 amino acids. CDR3 sequence reads: CACDLLGDRGKLIF. DNA for the CDR3: TGTGCCTGTGACTTACTGGGGGATCGAGGTAAACTCATCTTT.

The CDR3 DNA reads as TGTGCCTGTGACACGAGGCCTACTGGGGATTTCCTGAGCTCCTGGGACACCCGACAGATGTTTTTC. Translated, it gives CACDTRPTGDFLSSWDTRQMFF. V is TRDV2 and J is TRDJ3; 7 nucleotides line up with TRDD3. This CDR3 is built from 22 residues. CDR1 is GEAIGNYY, CDR2 EKD, per germline. V shed 1 base, J shed 0 bases, and the junction held 17 bases outside the gene matches.

The chain carries TRDV1 and TRDJ1; D is possibly TRDD3 (6 bases). CDR3 length: 22 residues. CDR1 and CDR2 (germline): TSWWSYY, QGS. V was trimmed by 5 bases and J by 4 bases, leaving 38 bases between them. CDR3 DNA: TGTGCTCTTGGGATTCCATCGAAAGGGCTTCTGACGGTGGGGGTCTTTCACGATAAACTCATCTTT. Amino acid sequence: CALGIPSKGLLTVGVFHDKLIF.

The chain combines TRDV1 with TRDJ1, with 11 positions matching TRDD3. Unmatched junction bases numbered 16, after V lost 3 bases and J lost 4 bases. CDR1 and CDR2 from the germline V gene are TSWWSYY and QGS. The CDR3 is 19 residues long. The CDR3 region is CALGELVSGWGIQDDKLIF. CDR3 nucleotides: TGTGCTCTTGGGGAGCTTGTCTCAGGCTGGGGGATACAGGACGATAAACTCATCTTT.

By share of the sample, this clone is medium-sized (0.01 to 0.1%). The rearrangement uses TRDV1 and TRDJ1; TRDD3 might be the D (6 bases). Trimming stripped 2 bases from V and 10 bases from J, with 14 bases between. The germline V gene encodes CDR1 TSWWSYY and CDR2 QGS. The CDR3 is made up of 13 amino acids. The CDR3 nucleotides read TGTGCTCTTGGGGAAGGGATAATCCCGGTACTCATCTTT. Its protein product is CALGEGIIPVLIF.

A V gene of TRDV2 was called, but no J gene was assigned; the D call TRDD3 from the table was never checked on the DNA. The CDR3 extends over 13 amino acids. Looked up from germline, CDR1 is GEAIGNYY and CDR2 is EKD. CDR3 in DNA: TGTGCCAGACTGGGGGATATAACCGATAAACACATCTTT. This encodes CARLGDITDKHIF.

On this clone itself: The listed TCRdb protein conflicts with the DNA translation at residue 14, and the protein shown is translated directly from the DNA. V usage is TRDV1 and J usage is TRDJ1; the D is unclear. Germline-derived CDR1 and CDR2 are TSWWSYY and QGS. The CDR3 runs to 16 residues. As DNA, the CDR3 is TGTGCTCTTGGGGAACGCCCGGGTAGGATGACCGATAAACCCATCTTT. Translation gives CALGERPGRMTDKPIF.

Relative to its sample, this clone is medium-sized. This specimen includes other DNA sequences encoding the same CDR3. The rearrangement links TRDV2 to TRDJ3; 13 nucleotides agree with TRDD3. The CDR3 runs to 20 residues. The junction had 8 bases not matched to a gene; V was cut back by 2 bases and J by 2 bases. CDR1 and CDR2 (germline): GEAIGNYY, EKD. CDR3 DNA sequence: TGTGCCTGTGACAAGCTCTTTACTGGGGGATACGCCTGGGACACCCGACAGATGTTTTTC. It encodes CACDKLFTGGYAWDTRQMFF.

This clone is classed as medium-sized. The sample has other DNA sequences that encode this CDR3 too. This chain uses TRDV1 with TRDJ1, with 8 positions matching TRDD3. J lost 0 bases, V lost 3 bases, and 15 bases had no gene match. The CDR3 consists of 19 residues. Per germline, CDR1 TSWWSYY and CDR2 QGS. The DNA for the CDR3 is TGTGCTCTTGGGGAGAAGCCCTACTGGGGGTTTACTTACACCGATAAACTCATCTTT. This gives the protein CALGEKPYWGFTYTDKLIF.

This clone has ten or more counts. Within the sample, other DNA sequences also encode this same CDR3. The chain has TRDV1 and TRDJ1; TRDD3 agrees at 8 bases. This CDR3 spans 20 amino acids. J lost 0 bases, V lost 1 base, and 16 bases had no gene match. In germline, CDR1 is TSWWSYY, CDR2 QGS. In DNA form, the CDR3 reads TGTGCTCTTGGGGAACGGGTCTTTGTGGGATACGCGGGGTACACCGATAAACTCATCTTT. Protein product: CALGERVFVGYAGYTDKLIF.

This clone appeared a few times. The protein held in TCRdb is that of a much larger clone and does not match this DNA's translation at residue 8, likely because of a read error; the protein shown is translated from the DNA. The V and J genes are TRDV2 and TRDJ3; perhaps TRDD3 as D (5 bases). V was cut by 0 bases and J by 3 bases, with 11 bases left in between. The CDR3 length is 17 residues. CDR1 is GEAIGNYY, CDR2 EKD, per germline. CDR3 sequence: CACDTGGEYWDTRQMFF. The CDR3 DNA reads as TGTGCCTGTGACACCGGTGGGGAATACTGGGACACCCGACAGATGTTTTTC.

This clone was counted a few times. The protein TCRdb lists belongs to a much larger clone and differs from this DNA's translation at residue 15, which points to a read error; the protein shown is made from the DNA. The chain couples TRDV2 to TRDJ1; 10 positions agree with TRDD3. The CDR3 totals 17 residues. The germline V gene has CDR1 GEAIGNYY and CDR2 EKD. The CDR3 region is CACDTSGWGIYTDKPIF. The DNA for the CDR3 is TGTGCCTGTGACACCTCAGGCTGGGGGATATACACCGATAAACCCATCTTT.

This chain uses TRDV1 with TRDJ1, with a tentative D call TRDD3 (5 bases). V was cut by 8 bases and J by 0 bases, with 13 bases left in between. Germline loops: CDR1 TSWWSYY, CDR2 QGS. The CDR3 is 14 residues long. The CDR3 region is CALYGGGYTDKLIF. The CDR3 DNA reads as TGTGCTCTTTACGGGGGGGGTTACACCGATAAACTCATCTTT.

In this sample, this clone turned up a few times. An end of the junction differs from the germline gene, which may be a read error. The chain links TRDV1 to TRDJ1; TRDD3 might be the D (6 bases). The CDR3 loop spans 16 amino acids. The germline V gene has CDR1 TSWWSYY and CDR2 QGS. CDR3 DNA: TGTGCTCTTGGGCCCACTGGGTCCGTTAGGTCCGATAAACCCATCTTT. Its translation is CALGPTGSVRSDKPIF.

Note on this clone: The protein held in TCRdb is that of a much larger clone and does not match this DNA's translation at residue 8, likely because of a read error; the protein shown is translated from the DNA. This chain links TRDV2 with TRDJ1, with TRDD3 matching over 7 bases. The germline V gene encodes CDR1 GEAIGNYY and CDR2 EKD. The CDR3 covers 14 residues. Losses at the gene ends were 1 base for V and 5 bases for J; bases not matched to a gene: 6. The chain's CDR3 is CACDTGYPADKLIF. The CDR3 bases are TGTGCCTGTGACACGGGATACCCGGCGGATAAACTCATCTTT.

In this sample, this clone turned up a few times. TCRdb's protein and the DNA translation differ at residue 14; the protein here comes from the DNA. The chain combines TRDV1 with TRDJ1; 8 positions match TRDD3. This CDR3 has 20 residues. Germline V lookup: CDR1 TSWWSYY, CDR2 QGS. V gave up 2 bases and J gave up 0 bases; unmatched junction bases: 17. The CDR3: CALGESGATGILRDTDKLIF. The CDR3 DNA reads TGTGCTCTTGGGGAATCGGGTGCGACGGGGATACTAAGGGACACCGATAAACTCATCTTT.

This clone showed up just a few times. TCRdb's protein, taken from a much larger clone, differs from this DNA's translation at residue 11, likely owing to a read error; the protein displayed comes from the DNA. The V call is TRDV2, the J call TRDJ2; 11 nucleotides line up with TRDD3. Trimming removed 3 bases from V and 6 bases from J; junction bases left unmatched: 8. In germline, CDR1 is GEAIGNYY, CDR2 EKD. The CDR3 has 16 amino acids. CDR3 DNA: TGTGCCTGTGACGTACTGGGGGATAGATCCGCAGCACAACTCTTCTTT. It encodes CACDVLGDRSAAQLFF.